Shown below are 30 T cell receptor beta chains from a single sample sequenced in a study of read filtering for tumor transcriptome and immune sequencing. The library was built from roughly 400 ng RNA with molecular barcoded adaptors for alpha/delta and beta/gamma chains. MiXCR was run by TCRdb on the reads, yielding one entry per CDR3 protein. The data show tens of thousands of distinct CDR3 sequences, approximately 15% seen once. Sample: a population of CD138-negative cells sorted from bone marrow. These receptors were collected from a donor aged 40 or older with multiple myeloma.

Many counts were recorded for this clonotype. This sequence joins TRBV19 and TRBJ2-1, with 7 bases identical to TRBD1. The CDR3 sequence is 14 residues long. Germline trimming cut 6 bases from V and 6 bases from J; bases unmatched to any gene: 8. In germline, CDR1 is LNHDA, CDR2 SQIVND (reference sequence). In nucleotides, the CDR3 is TGTGCCAGTAGCACGACAGGGATTATCAATGAGCAGTTCTTC. Translating it yields CASSTTGIINEQFF.

This clonotype has at least ten counts. CDR3 region: CASSRIRDREGAGELFF. The CDR3, as DNA: TGTGCCAGCAGTCGGATCCGGGACAGGGAGGGAGCCGGGGAGCTGTTTTTT. This sequence joins TRBV6-5 and TRBJ2-2; 9 bases align to TRBD1. The germline gives CDR1 MNHEY, CDR2 SVGAGI. CDR3 length: 17 amino acids. Trimming cost V 5 bases and J 6 bases; bases outside gene matches: 13.

This clonotype was seen repeatedly, ten times or more. The J gene is TRBJ1-1, the V gene TRBV7-9, with a tentative D call TRBD1 (5 bases). CDR1 is SEHNR, CDR2 FQNEAQ, per germline (reference sequence). There are 14 residues in the CDR3. V was trimmed by 5 bases and J by 3 bases, leaving 13 bases between them. The CDR3 sequence is CASSAQGFDTEAFF. The DNA of the CDR3 is TGTGCCAGCAGCGCGCAGGGTTTCGACACTGAAGCTTTCTTT.

Ten or more counts support this clonotype. This sequence joins TRBV10-3 and TRBJ2-5; TRBD1 agrees at 9 bases. Germline-derived CDR1 and CDR2 are ENHRY and SYGVKD. After removal of 5 bases from V and 4 bases from J, the junction contained 5 bases not matched to a gene. The CDR3 consists of 14 residues. In DNA form, the CDR3 reads TGTGCCATCAGTCGGGACAGGGCTACAGAGACCCAGTACTTC. Protein: CAISRDRATETQYF.

This clonotype was found many times. The chain joins TRBV11-2 to TRBJ1-6; a possible D gene is TRBD1 (6 bases). The CDR3 has 16 amino acids. The V and J ends lost 6 bases and 0 bases respectively, with 12 bases between them. Germline assignment: CDR1 SGHAT and CDR2 FQNNGV. CDR3 protein: CASSMGHNSYNSPLHF. Here the CDR3 DNA reads TGTGCCAGCAGTATGGGACATAACTCCTATAATTCACCCCTCCACTTT.

This clonotype was counted ten times or more. This chain connects TRBV29-1 to TRBJ1-1; TRBD1 agrees at 7 bases. This CDR3 region has 16 residues. V gave up 0 bases and J gave up 0 bases; unmatched junction bases: 7. Germline V lookup: CDR1 SQVTM, CDR2 ANQGSEA. The CDR3 reads CSVEDPRTGMNTEAFF. As DNA, the CDR3 is TGCAGCGTTGAAGACCCCCGGACAGGAATGAACACTGAAGCTTTCTTT.

This clonotype was detected many times. The chain has TRBV29-1 and TRBJ2-2; 7 nucleotides match TRBD2. V dropped 7 bases and J dropped 4; count of bases not matched to a gene: 6. Germline assignment: CDR1 SQVTM and CDR2 ANQGSEA. This CDR3 has 13 residues. The CDR3 here is CSAAGAGTGELFF. The CDR3 nucleotides read TGCAGCGCTGCGGGAGCTGGCACCGGGGAGCTGTTTTTT.

This clonotype was seen ten or more times. The CDR3 spells CSARTPPSPHAGYSYEQYF. The DNA for the CDR3 is TGCAGTGCTAGGACCCCTCCTTCGCCCCATGCGGGGTACTCCTACGAGCAGTACTTC. The chain couples TRBV20-1 to TRBJ2-7, with D perhaps matching TRBD2 (6 bases). Germline V gene sequence: CDR1 DFQATT, CDR2 SNEGSKA (reference sequence). V gave up 3 bases and J gave up 0 bases, with 27 bases separating them. This CDR3 has 19 residues.

This clonotype was recorded at least ten times. Here the CDR3 DNA reads TGTGCCAGCAGCCACCCGGGACGGTTTCATCAGCCCCAGCATTTT. Protein sequence: CASSHPGRFHQPQHF. The chain is built from TRBV11-3 and TRBJ1-5; D perhaps matches TRBD1 (5 bases). The V and J ends lost 5 bases and 5 bases respectively, with 16 bases between them. CDR3 length equals 15 residues. Germline V CDR1 and CDR2: SGHNT, YENEEA.

This clonotype was counted at least ten times. This chain links TRBV5-1 with TRBJ2-7; 7 bases agree with TRBD1. J lost 5 bases, V lost 3 bases, and 11 bases had no gene match. The CDR3 spans 15 residues. Per the germline V gene, CDR1 is SGHRS and CDR2 is YFSETQ. DNA for the CDR3: TGCGCCAGCAGCTCCGGACAGGCGTCGTACGACGAGCAGTACTTC. Its protein product is CASSSGQASYDEQYF.

There are many counts of this clonotype. CDR3 region: CASSLSSGGVYEQYF. CDR3 nucleotides: TGTGCCAGCAGTTTGTCTAGCGGGGGGGTCTACGAGCAGTACTTC. The rearrangement uses TRBV27 and TRBJ2-7; TRBD2 matches 12 bases. Germline V gene lookup returns CDR1 MNHEY and CDR2 SMNVEV (reference sequence). After removal of 3 bases from V and 3 bases from J, the junction contained 3 bases not matched to a gene. This CDR3 comprises 15 residues.

This clonotype was detected ten times or more. The V gene is TRBV30, the J gene TRBJ2-7; D gene uncertain. The V end lost 0 bases, the J end lost 6 bases, and 6 bases lay between the germline ends. Per germline, CDR1 GTSNPN and CDR2 SVGIG (reference sequence). This CDR3 spans 11 amino acids. CDR3 DNA sequence: TGTGCCTGGAGTGTACGGATCGAGCAGTACTTC. This codes for CAWSVRIEQYF.

This clonotype was observed once. At one end the junction does not follow the germline gene, possibly because of a read error. V gene TRBV5-1 combines with J gene TRBJ2-7; tentatively, D is TRBD2 (5 bases). CDR1 is SGHRS and CDR2 is YFSETQ in the germline V gene. This CDR3 comprises 14 residues. CDR3 sequence reads: CASSPRSGGYEQYF. CDR3 nucleotide sequence: TGCGCTAGCAGCCCTCGAAGCGGTGGGTACGAGCAGTACTTC.

This clonotype was counted at least ten times. This chain uses TRBV14 with TRBJ1-2; tentatively, D is TRBD1 (5 bases). The CDR3 totals 13 residues. V was trimmed by 3 bases and J by 6 bases, leaving 11 bases between them. Looked up from germline, CDR1 is SGHDN and CDR2 is FVKESK. The CDR3 reads CASSQGLTHGYTF. The CDR3 DNA is TGTGCCAGCAGCCAGGGACTGACTCATGGCTACACCTTC.

This clonotype has ten or more counts. This chain links TRBV27 with TRBJ2-6, with D unresolved. Germline CDR1 reads MNHEY; CDR2 reads SMNVEV (reference sequence). Trimming took off 3 bases at V and 0 bases at J, with 12 bases between the two ends. This CDR3 has 17 residues. As DNA, the CDR3 is TGTGCCAGCAGTTTTGTCCCCCTGTACTCTGGGGCCAACGTCCTGACTTTC. Its translation: CASSFVPLYSGANVLTF.

This clonotype was detected ten times or more. The chain carries TRBV4-1 and TRBJ2-3; 13 bases agree with TRBD2. Germline CDR1 is MGHRA and CDR2 is YSYEKL. The CDR3 totals 17 residues. After removal of 0 bases from V and 4 bases from J, the junction contained 4 bases not matched to a gene. The CDR3, as DNA: TGCGCCAGCAGCCAAGATTGGACTAGCGGGAGCCCAGATACGCAGTATTTT. Translated: CASSQDWTSGSPDTQYF.

This clonotype was detected ten times or more. The chain employs TRBV20-1 and TRBJ2-1; no reliable D call. Germline loops: CDR1 DFQATT, CDR2 SNEGSKA (reference sequence). V was clipped by 0 bases and J by 0 bases, with 9 bases between them. This CDR3 is 15 amino acids long. The CDR3 region is CSARDLGSSYNEQFF. The CDR3 nucleotides are TGCAGTGCTAGAGATTTGGGCAGCTCCTACAATGAGCAGTTCTTC.

On this clonotype itself: This sequence may be a read error, since a much larger clone differs from it by one base. Without the conserved terminal phenylalanine or tryptophan, this CDR3 likely stems from a read error. V is TRBV15 and J is TRBJ1-5; 7 bases agree with TRBD1. The germline V gene has CDR1 LNHNV and CDR2 YYDKDF (reference sequence). J gave up 3 bases and V 1 base, and 3 bases lay outside the gene matches. The CDR3 extends over 15 amino acids. The CDR3 loop reads CATSRGRGINQPQHL. CDR3 sequence (DNA): TGTGCCACCAGCAGAGGCAGGGGGATCAATCAGCCCCAGCATTTA.

This clonotype appeared many times. The chain joins TRBV12-3 or TRBV12-4 to TRBJ2-1; TRBD2 agrees at 7 bases. There are 17 residues in the CDR3. With 6 bases clipped from V and 1 base from J, the junction kept 12 bases outside the gene matches. Here the CDR3 DNA reads TGTGCCAGCAGGGGACTTGGGCGGGAGAAATCCTACAATGAGCAGTTCTTC. It encodes CASRGLGREKSYNEQFF.

This clonotype has a handful of counts. This chain joins TRBV7-2 and TRBJ2-3, with 11 bases fitting TRBD2. The germline V gene encodes CDR1 SGHTA and CDR2 FQGNSA. The CDR3 contains 15 residues. V shed 5 bases and J 4 bases; nucleotides not matched to a gene: 5. The CDR3 DNA reads TGTGCCAGCAGCCTTGTAGCGGGAGGGTCAGATACGCAGTATTTT. This encodes CASSLVAGGSDTQYF.

This clonotype occurred a few times. The V call is TRBV29-1, the J call TRBJ2-1; 8 bases are shared with TRBD1. The germline V gene encodes CDR1 SQVTM and CDR2 ANQGSEA. The CDR3 runs 12 residues. Germline trimming cut 6 bases from V and 6 bases from J; bases unmatched to any gene: 4. The CDR3 coding sequence is TGCAGCGTCCGGACAGGGTTCAATGAGCAGTTCTTC. Translating gives CSVRTGFNEQFF.

This clonotype was counted many times. The chain links TRBV11-3 to TRBJ1-1, with D unclear. V was pared by 5 bases and J by 2 bases, with 15 bases between. Germline values: CDR1 SGHNT, CDR2 YENEEA. This CDR3 comprises 15 residues. Here the CDR3 reads CASSHTPLPNTEAFF. In nucleotides, the CDR3 is TGTGCCAGCAGCCATACCCCCCTACCAAACACTGAAGCTTTCTTT. The full variable domain, with the rest looked up from reference TRBV11-3 and TRBJ1-1, is EAGVVQSPRYKIIEKKQPVAFWCNPISGHNTLYWYLQNLGQGPELLIRYENEEAVDDSQLPKDRFSAERLKGVDSTLKIQPAELGDSAVYLCASSHTPLPNTEAFFGQGTRLTVV.

V is TRBV28 and J is TRBJ1-1; D is perhaps TRBD1 (5 bases). The CDR3 has 15 residues. Trimming shortened V by 7 bases and J by 4 bases, and 19 bases separated the two germline ends. Germline V gene lookup returns CDR1 MDHEN and CDR2 SYDVKM. CDR3 in DNA: TGTGCCAGCATCTCTCCCGGGACGGGGGGCACTGAAGCTTTCTTT. It codes for CASISPGTGGTEAFF.

This clonotype was detected only a few times. The rearrangement joins TRBV29-1 to TRBJ2-1, with 10 bases lining up with TRBD2. The CDR3 contains 16 residues. The trim removed 3 bases at V and 9 bases at J, leaving 14 bases unmatched. CDR1 SQVTM and CDR2 ANQGSEA come from the germline V gene. CDR3: CSVDKGTASGSGEQFF. The CDR3 DNA follows: TGCAGCGTTGATAAGGGTACGGCTAGCGGGAGTGGTGAGCAGTTCTTC.

This clonotype was counted at least ten times. This chain links TRBV20-1 with TRBJ2-2; D might be TRBD1 (6 bases). V lost 3 bases to trimming and J lost 7 bases, with 15 bases between them. The germline V gene encodes CDR1 DFQATT and CDR2 SNEGSKA (reference sequence). This CDR3 region has 14 residues. CDR3 loop: CSARFAGESGELFF. The CDR3 DNA reads TGCAGTGCTAGGTTCGCAGGGGAAAGCGGGGAGCTGTTTTTT.

This clonotype was seen many times. The chain combines TRBV7-9 with TRBJ1-6; 7 bases line up with TRBD1. The germline CDR1 and CDR2 sequences are SEHNR and FQNEAQ (reference sequence). J was trimmed by 10 bases and V by 1 base; bases with no gene match: 4. This CDR3 spans 14 amino acids. CDR3 residues: CASSLGGGGSPLHF. The DNA for the CDR3 is TGTGCCAGCAGCTTAGGAGGGGGCGGCTCACCCCTCCACTTT.

Ten or more counts support this clonotype. V is TRBV6-5 and J is TRBJ2-1; TRBD2 matches 13 bases. The CDR3 has 19 amino acids. The germline V gene encodes CDR1 MNHEY and CDR2 SVGAGI. The trim removed 8 bases at V and 4 bases at J, leaving 17 bases unmatched. CDR3 nucleotide sequence: TGTGCCAGCGCACTAACTAGCGGGAGGGCCGGGGGGATATACAATGAGCAGTTCTTC. It translates to CASALTSGRAGGIYNEQFF.

This clonotype was observed at least ten times. The genes are TRBV6-2 or TRBV6-3 and TRBJ2-1; TRBD2 matches at 16 bases. CDR1 is MNHEY, CDR2 SVGEGT, per germline. CDR3 length: 19 amino acids. V shed 6 bases and J 0 bases; nucleotides not matched to a gene: 8. The CDR3 reads CASSPGTSGRGSSYNEQFF. The CDR3 nucleotides are TGTGCCAGCAGCCCCGGGACTAGCGGGAGGGGGAGCTCCTACAATGAGCAGTTCTTC.

By its share, this clonotype is medium-sized. The chain carries TRBV6-6 and TRBJ2-1, with TRBD2 identical over 10 bases. J gave up 7 bases and V 6 bases, and 6 bases lay outside the gene matches. Germline loops: CDR1 MNHNY, CDR2 SVGAGI (reference sequence). CDR3 length: 14 amino acids. The CDR3 protein is CASSRLAGANEQFF. The CDR3 DNA reads as TGTGCCAGCAGCAGGCTAGCGGGAGCGAATGAGCAGTTCTTC.

The rearrangement uses TRBV20-1 and TRBJ2-1; 7 bases align to TRBD2. Germline V lookup: CDR1 DFQATT, CDR2 SNEGSKA (reference sequence). This CDR3 spans 15 amino acids. V shed 3 bases, J shed 4 bases, and the junction held 9 bases outside the gene matches. The CDR3 here is CSASPTTSDYNEQFF. CDR3 sequence (DNA): TGCAGTGCTAGTCCTACCACTAGCGATTACAATGAGCAGTTCTTC.